The rows below give T cell receptor beta chains drawn from one sample of a study of blood T cell repertoires in COVID-19. Assay: immunoSEQ multiplex PCR; the TCRdb copy retains only in-frame clones and omits some. This sample has roughly 69,000 clones; around 80% occur once, and the top ten carry about an eighth. Source material: peripheral blood. Receptors originate from a man aged 50-59 years with COVID-19, enrolled during active disease. Each CDR3 is given with its conserved first and last residue. The order of the fields is D gene, V gene, J gene, clone size, CDR3 DNA, CDR3 protein. D genes are given only for firm matches. Some rows mark clone size as missing; the rest say once, few, many or name a class of expanded clone.

>TRBD1|TRBV3-1/TRBV3-2|TRBJ2-7|.
TGTGCCAGCAGCCAGTGGACAGGGTCGAACGAGCAGTACTTC
CASSQWTGSNEQYF
>TRBD2|TRBV5-8|TRBJ2-3|.
TGTGCCAGCAGCACCCTAGCGGGGGGGCTTACAGATACGCAGTATTTT
CASSTLAGGLTDTQYF
>.|TRBV7-9|TRBJ1-1|.
TGTGCCAGCAGCCGGGGAGAAACTGAAGCTTTCTTT
CASSRGETEAFF
>.|TRBV7-2|TRBJ2-1|.
TGTGCCAGCAGCTTAGTCGGGACATCGAGCTCCTACAATGAGCAGTTCTTC
CASSLVGTSSSYNEQFF
>TRBD1|TRBV29-1|TRBJ2-6|.
TGCAGCGTTACCCAGGGGGCGCACGGGGCCAACGTCCTGACTTTC
CSVTQGAHGANVLTF
>TRBD2|TRBV6-2/TRBV6-3|TRBJ2-5|.
TGTGCCAGCAGCTTTAGCGGGGGGGCCAACCAAGAGACCCAGTACTTC
CASSFSGGANQETQYF
>TRBD2|TRBV7-2|TRBJ2-5|.
TGTGCCAGCAGCCTCGGGACTAGCGGGGGGCAAGAGACCCAGTACTTC
CASSLGTSGGQETQYF
>TRBD1|TRBV9|TRBJ2-2|.
TGTGCCAGCAGCGGATGGACAGGGGGTATAACCGGGGAGCTGTTTTTT
CASSGWTGGITGELFF
>TRBD1|TRBV27|TRBJ1-6|.
TGTGCCAGCAGTTTAGCCACAGGGGCGGGAGGAACCCTCCACTTT
CASSLATGAGGTLHF
>TRBD1|TRBV30|TRBJ2-7|.
TGTGCCTGGAGCGGTGGACAGGGGGCCGTCGACGAGCAGTACTTC
CAWSGGQGAVDEQYF
>TRBD1|TRBV7-2|TRBJ1-1|.
TGTGCCAGCAGCTTAGACCAGGGGGTGGGCACTGAAGCTTTCTTT
CASSLDQGVGTEAFF
>TRBD1|TRBV9|TRBJ2-3|.
TGTGCCAGCAGGGACAGGTATAGCAGTACGCAGTATTTT
CASRDRYSSTQYF
>.|TRBV12-3/TRBV12-4|TRBJ1-2|.
TGTGCCAGCGCGAGAGGTCATGGCTACACCTTC
CASARGHGYTF
>.|TRBV4-1|TRBJ1-5|once
TGCGCCAGCAGCCAAGAGACTGGCAATCAGCCCCAGCATTTT
CASSQETGNQPQHF
>.|TRBV5-4|TRBJ2-3|once
TGTGCCAGCAGCCGAGCACCACAGGGTTTAGATACGCAGTATTTT
CASSRAPQGLDTQYF
>.|TRBV5-1|TRBJ1-3|.
TGCGCCAGCAGCTCAGGGGATTCTGGAAACACCATATATTTT
CASSSGDSGNTIYF
>.|TRBV6-5|TRBJ1-6|.
TGTGCCAGCACCCCCCCCGGGGAGGGTTCACCCCTCCACTTT
CASTPPGEGSPLHF
>TRBD2|TRBV20-1|TRBJ2-2|.
TGCAGTGCTAGTGCTAGCGTCCAGCGGGGGGGCGTAGGCACCGGGGAGCTGTTTTTT
CSASASVQRGGVGTGELFF
>.|TRBV6-6|TRBJ1-4|.
TGTGCCAGCAGTTACTCCGCCGGTGAAAAACTGTTTTTT
CASSYSAGEKLFF
>TRBD1|TRBV10-3|TRBJ1-6|.
TGTGCCATCAGGGACAGGGGAGTTAGCTCACCCCTCCACTTT
CAIRDRGVSSPLHF
>TRBD1|TRBV7-3|TRBJ2-6|.
TGTGCCAGCAGCTTGGGACAGGGATTCTCTGGGGCCAACGTCCTGACTTTC
CASSLGQGFSGANVLTF
>TRBD1|TRBV5-4|TRBJ2-7|.
TGTGCCAGCAGCACCGGGACAGGGTCCTACGAGCAATACTTC
CASSTGTGSYEQYF
>TRBD2|TRBV4-1|TRBJ2-1|.
TGCGCCAGCAGCCTCATAGCGGGGGGGTTCAATGAGCAGTTCTTC
CASSLIAGGFNEQFF
>.|TRBV7-9|TRBJ1-2|.
TGTGCCAGCAGCTTCCAGGGAACTATCCCATACTATGGCTACACCTTC
CASSFQGTIPYYGYTF
>TRBD1|TRBV27|TRBJ1-1|.
TGTGCCAGCAGTCGGGACAGGGGTTCCACTGAAGCTTTCTTT
CASSRDRGSTEAFF
>.|TRBV4-1|TRBJ1-4|.
TGCGCCAGCAGCCAGTGGGGCACTGAAAAACTGTTTTTT
CASSQWGTEKLFF
>TRBD1|TRBV10-3|TRBJ2-2|.
TGTGCCATCAATCGATTGGACAGGGAGTACACCGGGGAGCTGTTTTTT
CAINRLDREYTGELFF
>TRBD2|TRBV5-4|TRBJ2-7|.
TGTGCCAGCAGCGCGGGGGTTCTATCCTACGAGCAGTACTTC
CASSAGVLSYEQYF
>TRBD1|TRBV10-3|TRBJ2-5|.
TGTGCCATCAGCGACCGAGGACAGGGCCAAGAGACCCAGTACTTC
CAISDRGQGQETQYF
>.|TRBV4-3|TRBJ1-3|few
TGCGCCAGCAGCCAAGAATCGGGTATCTCTGGAAACACCATATATTTT
CASSQESGISGNTIYF
>TRBD1|TRBV15|TRBJ1-2|.
TGTGCCACCAGCAGAGACCCAACCCCGACAGGGGGGGCTACTAACTATGGCTACACCTTC
CATSRDPTPTGGATNYGYTF
>TRBD1|TRBV7-2|TRBJ2-5|.
TGTGCCAGCAGCCTTACAGGGGGGGAGACCCAGTACTTC
CASSLTGGETQYF
>.|TRBV2|TRBJ1-4|.
TGTGCCAGCAGCCAGACCGAAGAGGCCTTTGCAACTAATGAAAAACTGTTTTTT
CASSQTEEAFATNEKLFF